This T cell receptor (beta chain) was captured by sequencing in a study of cytomegalovirus exposure and HLA in healthy donors. Use of 60 Vbeta and 13 Jbeta primers characterized the PCR. TCRdb's copy holds only in-frame clones and misses some; the assay was immunoSEQ multiplex PCR. In the table there are some 200,000 clones, around 80% of which are singletons. The donors, nominally healthy at sampling, likely had unrecorded immune exposures. This clone was seen a handful of times. Germline V gene data show CDR1 as LGHNA and CDR2 as YNFKEQ. This CDR3 spans 16 amino acids. The V gene end was trimmed by 2 bases and the J gene end by 8 bases; junction bases not matched to a gene: 11.

The sequenced material came from PBMCs. The source is a middle-aged man in good health and CMV-seronegative. The genes are TRBV4-2 and TRBJ2-3, with 9 nucleotides matching TRBD2. The CDR3 DNA follows: TGTGCCAGCAGCCAATTTGAGGGACTAGCTGGGGTTACGCAGTATTTT. Translating it yields CASSQFEGLAGVTQYF.